The 26 T cell receptor beta chains in this list originate from one sample, sequenced in a study of response to subunit inactivated influenza vaccine. TCRdb re-derived calls from the RT-PCR reads in MiXCR, one entry per CDR3 protein. This repertoire shows about 500,000 distinct CDR3 sequences, approximately 12% found once; its top ten account for less than 15%. The specimen comprised PBMCs from blood, sampled roughly 46 days after vaccination. The source of these receptors is a man over 45 who received an inactivated influenza vaccine.

This clonotype was seen repeatedly, ten times or more. The chain recombines TRBV29-1 with TRBJ2-5, with 9 bases matching TRBD1. The germline V gene encodes CDR1 SQVTM and CDR2 ANQGSEA. CDR3 length: 14 amino acids. With V trimmed by 3 bases and J by 4 bases, 6 bases remained unmatched. This CDR3 is CSVDLGQGTETQYF. CDR3 DNA: TGCAGCGTTGACCTCGGACAGGGGACAGAGACCCAGTACTTC.

This clonotype appeared many times. This rearrangement joins TRBV29-1 to TRBJ2-7; D tentatively reads TRBD1 or TRBD2 (5 bases each). The CDR3 loop spans 13 amino acids. The V end lost 7 bases, the J end lost 4 bases, and 17 bases lay between the germline ends. CDR1 is SQVTM, CDR2 ANQGSEA, per germline. In nucleotides, the CDR3 is TGCAGCGCGGCGGACACTCGAGGGTACGAGCAGTACTTC. It yields the protein CSAADTRGYEQYF.

This clonotype was observed a handful of times. The rearrangement uses TRBV10-2 and TRBJ2-2, with D tentatively TRBD2 (5 bases). V lost 0 bases and J lost 4, with 18 bases in between. CDR3 length equals 18 residues. Germline V gene lookup returns CDR1 WSHSY and CDR2 SAAADI. CDR3: CASSESVFGDRSTGELFF. In nucleotides, the CDR3 is TGCGCCAGCAGTGAGTCGGTTTTCGGGGATCGGAGCACCGGGGAGCTGTTTTTT.

This clonotype has ten or more counts. The chain recombines TRBV7-9 with TRBJ2-1; D is unclear. Germline assignment: CDR1 SEHNR and CDR2 FQNEAQ (reference sequence). The CDR3 is 14 amino acids. Trimming stripped 7 bases from V and 3 bases from J, with 13 bases between. For the CDR3, the DNA is TGTGCCAGCACTAACGGACCCCACTACAATGAGCAGTTCTTC. Encoded protein: CASTNGPHYNEQFF.

CDR3 sequence (DNA): TGTGCCAGCACCGTGACGGGCGGGGAGCTGTTTTTT. Its translation is CASTVTGGELFF. The rearrangement uses TRBV6-6 and TRBJ2-2, with D unresolved. Deletions cut 7 bases from V and 7 bases from J, with 10 bases between. This CDR3 has 12 amino acids. Germline V gene lookup returns CDR1 MNHNY and CDR2 SVGAGI (reference sequence).

A note on this clonotype: Sequence at one end of the junction differs from germline and may be a read error. This sequence joins TRBV7-8 and TRBJ1-5; a weak D match, TRBD1 (5 bases). CDR1 SGHVS and CDR2 FQNEAQ come from the germline V gene. The CDR3 consists of 16 residues. The CDR3: CASSLRAGHSKQPQHF. In DNA form, the CDR3 reads TGTGCCAGCAGCTTAAGGGCTGGACATAGCAAACAGCCCCAGCATTTT.

In its sample, this clonotype was seen a few times. This rearrangement joins TRBV28 to TRBJ1-5; D gene uncertain. This CDR3 has 12 residues. The germline gives CDR1 MDHEN, CDR2 SYDVKM. V lost 5 bases, J lost 3 bases, and 5 bases lay in between. The CDR3, as DNA: TGTGCCAGCAGTCAATCCAATCAGCCCCAGCATTTT. It codes for CASSQSNQPQHF. Full variable domain (outside the CDR3, taken from reference TRBV28 and TRBJ1-5): DVKVTQSSRYLVKRTGEKVFLECVQDMDHENMFWYRQDPGLGLRLIYFSYDVKMKEKGDIPEGYSVSREKKERFSLILESASTNQTSMYLCASSQSNQPQHFGDGTRLSIL.

The chain carries TRBV12-3 or TRBV12-4 and TRBJ2-5; D perhaps matches TRBD1 (6 bases). This CDR3 is built from 14 residues. Deletions cut 3 bases from V and 2 bases from J, with 10 bases between. Written as DNA, the CDR3 is TGTGCCAGCAGTTTCCCAGGACAGCAAGAGACCCAGTACTTC. Amino acids: CASSFPGQQETQYF.

The chain recombines TRBV29-1 with TRBJ2-6; D may be TRBD1 or TRBD2 (5 bases each). The CDR3 extends over 15 amino acids. Germline V gene data show CDR1 as SQVTM and CDR2 as ANQGSEA. V was clipped by 5 bases and J by 2 bases, with 13 bases between them. The CDR3 nucleotides read TGCAGCGTTTGGGACGGGGCGGCTGGGGCCAACGTCCTGACTTTC. As protein: CSVWDGAAGANVLTF.

There are a few counts of this clonotype. This chain uses TRBV7-9 with TRBJ2-3, with D hard to call. This CDR3 spans 12 amino acids. V was shortened by 3 bases and J by 4 bases, with 5 bases between the two germline ends. Germline assignment: CDR1 SEHNR and CDR2 FQNEAQ (reference sequence). CDR3 sequence (DNA): TGTGCCAGCAGCTTGCATTCAGATACGCAGTATTTT. Its protein is CASSLHSDTQYF.

The chain joins TRBV11-2 to TRBJ2-3; 12 positions match TRBD2. After removal of 3 bases from V and 1 base from J, the junction contained 14 bases not matched to a gene. Germline V gives CDR1 SGHAT, CDR2 FQNNGV. This CDR3 spans 20 amino acids. The CDR3 coding sequence is TGTGCCAGCAGCTTCCTCGCCCACCTAGCGGGGGGGCCCGGCACAGATACGCAGTATTTT. This codes for CASSFLAHLAGGPGTDTQYF.

V is TRBV29-1 and J is TRBJ2-2; a possible D gene is TRBD1 (5 bases). In germline, CDR1 is SQVTM, CDR2 ANQGSEA. This CDR3 is built from 13 residues. The V and J ends lost 4 bases and 4 bases respectively, with 10 bases between them. CDR3 sequence: CSVAGSGTGELFF. CDR3 in DNA: TGCAGCGTTGCAGGGTCGGGCACCGGGGAGCTGTTTTTT.

The chain has TRBV25-1 and TRBJ2-7; no definite D call. The germline V gene has CDR1 MGHDK and CDR2 SYGVNS. Trimming left V 2 bases short and J 2 bases short, with 22 bases between. The CDR3 consists of 18 residues. The CDR3 coding sequence is TGTGCCAGCAGTGAAGGTACAGTTTCTCAGCCTACCCCCTACGAGCAGTACTTC. Its translation: CASSEGTVSQPTPYEQYF.

This clonotype was counted ten times or more. The chain carries TRBV20-1 and TRBJ1-5, with D perhaps matching TRBD1 (6 bases). The V and J ends lost 6 bases and 4 bases respectively, with 13 bases between them. The germline CDR1 and CDR2 sequences are DFQATT and SNEGSKA (reference sequence). The CDR3 runs to 13 residues. CDR3 DNA: TGCAGTGCAGAGACAGGTTTTAATCAGCCCCAGCATTTT. Translated, it gives CSAETGFNQPQHF.

In this sample, this clonotype turned up many times. CDR3 in amino acids: CASSQGLRNQPQHF. Here the CDR3 DNA reads TGCGCCAGCAGCCAAGGGCTCCGCAATCAGCCCCAGCATTTT. The chain joins TRBV4-3 to TRBJ1-5; the D is unclear. Trimming left V 1 base short and J 2 bases short, with 6 bases between. This CDR3 region has 14 residues. Germline assignment: CDR1 LGHNA and CDR2 YSLEER.

The table lists this clonotype with a few counts. J is TRBJ2-4 and V is TRBV28; no firm D call. Trimming removed 5 bases from V and 0 bases from J, with 14 bases in between. The CDR3 has 16 residues. Germline lookup yields CDR1 MDHEN and CDR2 SYDVKM. CDR3 sequence (DNA): TGTGCCAGCAGTGAGACACCGTCGGTAGCCAAAAACATTCAGTACTTC. It yields the protein CASSETPSVAKNIQYF.

The rearrangement uses TRBV10-3 and TRBJ2-6; the D gene is possibly TRBD1 (6 bases). Germline lookup yields CDR1 ENHRY and CDR2 SYGVKD. This CDR3 region has 17 residues. V was shortened by 1 base and J by 0 bases, with 10 bases between the two germline ends. CDR3 sequence: CAISEYRRGSGANVLTF. As DNA, the CDR3 is TGTGCCATCAGTGAGTATCGCAGGGGCTCTGGGGCCAACGTCCTGACTTTC.

The chain joins TRBV29-1 to TRBJ1-2; no firm D call. The CDR3 has 12 residues. V lost 4 bases and J lost 8, with 14 bases in between. CDR1 and CDR2 (germline): SQVTM, ANQGSEA. The CDR3 loop reads CSVGDLQQGYTF. CDR3 nucleotide sequence: TGCAGCGTTGGGGATTTACAACAGGGCTACACCTTC.

This clonotype was seen many times. V usage is TRBV20-1 and J usage is TRBJ2-7, with D unclear. The CDR3 totals 12 residues. CDR1 and CDR2 (germline): DFQATT, SNEGSKA (reference sequence). V was pared by 1 base and J by 6 bases, with 10 bases between. The CDR3 DNA is TGCAGTGCTAGAGCGGGTTCCAGCGAGCAGTACTTC. This codes for CSARAGSSEQYF.

V usage is TRBV6-1 and J usage is TRBJ2-3, with D possibly TRBD2 on 6 matching bases. Trimming left V 0 bases short and J 0 bases short, with 13 bases between. CDR3 length equals 17 residues. Germline V gives CDR1 MNHNS, CDR2 SASEGT. The CDR3 coding sequence is TGTGCCAGCAGTGAAGCAGGAGGGAGCATCAGCACAGATACGCAGTATTTT. It is translated as CASSEAGGSISTDTQYF.

This clonotype was detected only a few times. The chain uses TRBV20-1 and TRBJ2-7; 8 bases align to TRBD2. Trimming removed 1 base from V and 7 bases from J; junction bases left unmatched: 6. Germline CDR1 DFQATT, CDR2 SNEGSKA (reference sequence). CDR3 length: 13 residues. CDR3 in amino acids: CSARVAGSGEQYF. The CDR3 coding sequence is TGCAGTGCTAGAGTAGCGGGATCGGGGGAGCAGTACTTC.

This clonotype was counted only a few times. The chain recombines TRBV4-3 with TRBJ1-4, with a tentative D call TRBD1 (6 bases). This CDR3 has 16 amino acids. In germline, CDR1 is LGHNA, CDR2 YSLEER. The germline V and J ends were trimmed by 1 base and 8 bases, with 17 bases remaining between them. CDR3 protein: CASSQAHRDMGEKLFF. The DNA for the CDR3 is TGCGCCAGCAGCCAAGCTCACCGGGACATGGGAGAAAAACTGTTTTTT.

This clonotype was counted at least ten times. CDR3 DNA: TGCGCCAGCAGGACTGCGGGGGCGGCGCACACTGAAGCTTTCTTT. As protein: CASRTAGAAHTEAFF. The chain joins TRBV5-1 to TRBJ1-1; possibly TRBD1 for D (6 bases). Germline V CDR1 and CDR2: SGHRS, YFSETQ. Trimming stripped 5 bases from V and 3 bases from J, with 17 bases between. The CDR3 totals 15 residues.

The V and J genes are TRBV15 and TRBJ2-5; perhaps D is TRBD1 or TRBD2 (5 bases each). Germline V lookup: CDR1 LNHNV, CDR2 YYDKDF (reference sequence). Trimming pared 0 bases from V and 6 bases from J, leaving 20 bases between. The CDR3 spans 17 residues. CDR3 protein: CATSRDLPGTALKTQYF. For the CDR3, the DNA is TGTGCCACCAGCAGAGATCTCCCCGGGACGGCCCTTAAGACCCAGTACTTC.

The J gene is TRBJ2-3, the V gene TRBV5-4, with D tentatively TRBD2 (6 bases). Germline V gene lookup returns CDR1 SGHNT and CDR2 YYREEE (reference sequence). V dropped 2 bases and J dropped 4 bases, with 17 bases sitting between them. The CDR3 is 16 amino acids. CDR3 amino acids: CASSFRMGLGADTQYF. CDR3 DNA sequence: TGTGCCAGCAGCTTTAGAATGGGACTTGGAGCAGATACGCAGTATTTT.

The gene calls are TRBV4-2 and TRBJ2-1; D might be TRBD2 (5 bases). This CDR3 contains 12 residues. Between the trimmed V and J ends, which lost 0 bases and 13 bases, there was a span of 10 bases. Germline V gives CDR1 LGHNA, CDR2 YNFKEQ. The CDR3, as DNA: TGTGCCAGCAGCCAAGAGAGGGCTAGTCAGTTCTTC. Residues: CASSQERASQFF.